This T cell receptor (beta chain) emerged from a study of cytomegalovirus exposure and HLA in healthy donors. Study-level findings and limits: Most TCR sequences were seen very rarely across donors, but some public TCRs occurred in many. Reportedly, cytomegalovirus status was diagnosed with high sensitivity and specificity.

This clone was seen a handful of times. Its antigen remains unidentified. The CDR3 has 15 residues. The V and J ends lost 0 bases and 8 bases respectively, with 14 bases between them. Per germline, CDR1 SGHRS and CDR2 YFSETQ. The data were produced by immunoSEQ multiplex PCR, yet TCRdb's version contains in-frame clones alone and is incomplete. The sample contains about 56,000 clones, 90% to 95% of which appear only once. The V call is TRBV5-1, the J call TRBJ1-4; D unresolved. The sequenced sample was PBMCs. The receptor was isolated from a man aged 18 to 30 in good health and CMV-seronegative. The CDR3, as DNA: TGCGCCAGCAGCTTGGTCGCCCAGCTCGGGGAAAAACTGTTTTTT. Residues: CASSLVAQLGEKLFF.